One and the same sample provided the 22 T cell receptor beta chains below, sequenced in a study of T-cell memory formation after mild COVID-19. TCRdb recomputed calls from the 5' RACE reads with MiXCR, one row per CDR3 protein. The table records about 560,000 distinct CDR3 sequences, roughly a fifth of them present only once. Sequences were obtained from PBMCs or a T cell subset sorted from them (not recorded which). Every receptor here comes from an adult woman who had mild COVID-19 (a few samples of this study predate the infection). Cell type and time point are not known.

CDR3 sequence reads: CASSHRDGGYNEQFF. The CDR3 coding sequence is TGTGCCAGCAGCCACCGGGACGGAGGTTACAATGAGCAGTTCTTC. The chain combines TRBV3-1 with TRBJ2-1, with D possibly being TRBD1 or TRBD2 (5 bases each). The germline CDR1 and CDR2 sequences are LGHDT and YNNKEL (reference sequence). The CDR3 runs 15 residues. Trimming cost V 3 bases and J 4 bases, with 13 bases left between them.

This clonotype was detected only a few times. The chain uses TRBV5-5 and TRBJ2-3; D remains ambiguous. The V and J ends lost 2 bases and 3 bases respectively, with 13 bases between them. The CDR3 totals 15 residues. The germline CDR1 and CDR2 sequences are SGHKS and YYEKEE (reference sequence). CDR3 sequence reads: CASSFTSLGTDTQYF. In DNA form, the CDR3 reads TGTGCCAGCAGCTTCACCAGCCTCGGGACAGATACGCAGTATTTT.

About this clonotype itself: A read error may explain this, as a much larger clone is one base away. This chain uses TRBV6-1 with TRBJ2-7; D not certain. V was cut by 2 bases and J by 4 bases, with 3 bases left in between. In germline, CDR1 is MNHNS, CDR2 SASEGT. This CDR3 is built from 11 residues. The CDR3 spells CASSEWYEQYF. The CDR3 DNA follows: TGTGCCAGCAGTGAATGGTACGAGCAGTACTTC.

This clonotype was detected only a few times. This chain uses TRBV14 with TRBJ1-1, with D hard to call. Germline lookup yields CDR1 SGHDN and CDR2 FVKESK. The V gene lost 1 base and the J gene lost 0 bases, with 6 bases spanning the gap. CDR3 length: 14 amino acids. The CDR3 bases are TGTGCCAGCAGCCAAGTAGTAGTGAACACTGAAGCTTTCTTT. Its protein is CASSQVVVNTEAFF.

The chain's CDR3 is CASSKGLAGGSRNEQFF. The CDR3 DNA reads as TGTGCCAGTAGTAAGGGACTAGCGGGAGGGTCTCGGAATGAGCAGTTCTTC. The chain uses TRBV19 and TRBJ2-1; 16 nucleotides match TRBD2. The CDR3 spans 17 residues. Looked up from germline, CDR1 is LNHDA and CDR2 is SQIVND (reference sequence). J lost 7 bases, V lost 4 bases, and 7 bases had no gene match.

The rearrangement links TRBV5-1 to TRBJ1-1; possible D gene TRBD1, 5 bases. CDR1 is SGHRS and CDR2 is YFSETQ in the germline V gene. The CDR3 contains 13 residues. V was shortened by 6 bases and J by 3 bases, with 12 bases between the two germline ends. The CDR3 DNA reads TGCGCCAGCAACCAACCGGGGGACACTGAAGCTTTCTTT. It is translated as CASNQPGDTEAFF.

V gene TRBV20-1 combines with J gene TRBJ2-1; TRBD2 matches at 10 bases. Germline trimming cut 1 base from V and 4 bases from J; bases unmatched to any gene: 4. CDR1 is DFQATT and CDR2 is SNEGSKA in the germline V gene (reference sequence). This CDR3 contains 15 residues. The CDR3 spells CSARVLAGVYNEQFF. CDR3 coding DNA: TGCAGTGCTAGAGTGCTAGCGGGGGTTTACAATGAGCAGTTCTTC.

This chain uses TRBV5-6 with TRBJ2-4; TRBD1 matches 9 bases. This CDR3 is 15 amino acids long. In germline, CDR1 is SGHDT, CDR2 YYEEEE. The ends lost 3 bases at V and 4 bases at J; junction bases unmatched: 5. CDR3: CASSSVGTGKNIQYF. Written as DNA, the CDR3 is TGTGCCAGCAGCTCCGTCGGGACAGGGAAAAACATTCAGTACTTC.

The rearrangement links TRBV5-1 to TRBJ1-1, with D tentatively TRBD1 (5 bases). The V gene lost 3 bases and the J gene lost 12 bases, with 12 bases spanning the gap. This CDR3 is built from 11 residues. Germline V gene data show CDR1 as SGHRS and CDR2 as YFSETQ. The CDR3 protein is CASSSGTGSFF. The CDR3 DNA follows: TGCGCCAGCAGCTCCGGGACCGGGTCTTTCTTT. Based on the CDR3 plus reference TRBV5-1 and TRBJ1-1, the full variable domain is KAGVTQTPRYLIKTRGQQVTLSCSPISGHRSVSWYQQTPGQGLQFLFEYFSETQRNKGNFPGRFSGRQFSNSRSEMNVSTLELGDSALYLCASSSGTGSFFGQGTRLTVV.

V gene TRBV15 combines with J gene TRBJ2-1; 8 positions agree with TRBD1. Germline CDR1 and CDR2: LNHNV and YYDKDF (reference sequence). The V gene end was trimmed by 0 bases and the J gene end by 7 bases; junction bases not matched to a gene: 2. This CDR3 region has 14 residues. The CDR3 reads CATSRDRGRNEQFF. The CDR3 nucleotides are TGTGCCACCAGCAGAGACAGGGGGCGGAATGAGCAGTTCTTC.

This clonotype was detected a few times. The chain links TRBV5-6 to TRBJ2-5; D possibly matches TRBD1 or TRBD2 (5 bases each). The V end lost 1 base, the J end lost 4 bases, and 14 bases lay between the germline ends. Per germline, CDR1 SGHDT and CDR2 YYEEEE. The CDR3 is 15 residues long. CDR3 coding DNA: TGTGCCAGCAGCTTGATGCCGGGACCCCGAGAGACCCAGTACTTC. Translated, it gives CASSLMPGPRETQYF.

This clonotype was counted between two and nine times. CDR3 in amino acids: CASSYSGGRGGYTF. The CDR3 coding sequence is TGTGCCAGCAGTTATTCAGGGGGCCGTGGAGGCTACACCTTC. The chain recombines TRBV6-5 with TRBJ1-2; TRBD1 aligns across 8 bases. CDR3 length: 14 residues. Trimming took 3 bases from V and 8 from J; bases not matched to a gene: 8. The germline gives CDR1 MNHEY, CDR2 SVGAGI.

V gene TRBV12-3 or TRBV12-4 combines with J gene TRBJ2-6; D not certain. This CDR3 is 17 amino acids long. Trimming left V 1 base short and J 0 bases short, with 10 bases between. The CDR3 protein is CASSLEAIPSGANVLTF. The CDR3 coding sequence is TGTGCCAGCAGTTTAGAAGCAATTCCCTCTGGGGCCAACGTCCTGACTTTC.

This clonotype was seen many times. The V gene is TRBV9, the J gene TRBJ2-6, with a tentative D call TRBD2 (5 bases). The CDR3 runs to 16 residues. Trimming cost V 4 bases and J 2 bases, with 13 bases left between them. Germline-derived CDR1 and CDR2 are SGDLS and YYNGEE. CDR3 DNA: TGTGCCAGCAGCCCGAGGGTTAACCCTGGGGCCAACGTCCTGACTTTC. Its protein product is CASSPRVNPGANVLTF.

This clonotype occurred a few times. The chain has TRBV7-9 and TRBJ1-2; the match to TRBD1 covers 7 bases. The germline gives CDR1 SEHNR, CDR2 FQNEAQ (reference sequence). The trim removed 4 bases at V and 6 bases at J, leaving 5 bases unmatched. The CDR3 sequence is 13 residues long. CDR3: CASSSTGYHGYTF. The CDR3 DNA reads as TGTGCCAGCAGCTCGACAGGGTACCATGGCTACACCTTC.

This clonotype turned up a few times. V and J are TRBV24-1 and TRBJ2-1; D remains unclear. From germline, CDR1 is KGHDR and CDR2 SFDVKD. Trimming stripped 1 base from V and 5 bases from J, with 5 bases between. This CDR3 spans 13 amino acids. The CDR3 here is CATSDLRDNEQFF. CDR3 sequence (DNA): TGTGCCACCAGTGATTTAAGGGACAATGAGCAGTTCTTC.

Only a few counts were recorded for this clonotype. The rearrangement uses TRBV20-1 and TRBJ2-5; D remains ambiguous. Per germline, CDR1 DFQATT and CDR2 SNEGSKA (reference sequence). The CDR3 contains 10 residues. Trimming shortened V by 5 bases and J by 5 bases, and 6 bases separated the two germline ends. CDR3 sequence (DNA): TGCAGTGCTGTCGAGGAGACCCAGTACTTC. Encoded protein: CSAVEETQYF.

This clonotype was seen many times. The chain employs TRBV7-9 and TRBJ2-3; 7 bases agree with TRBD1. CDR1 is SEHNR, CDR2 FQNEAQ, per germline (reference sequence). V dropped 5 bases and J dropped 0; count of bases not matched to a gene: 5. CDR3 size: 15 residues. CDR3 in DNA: TGTGCCAGCAGCCGACAGGGTTCGAGCACAGATACGCAGTATTTT. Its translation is CASSRQGSSTDTQYF.

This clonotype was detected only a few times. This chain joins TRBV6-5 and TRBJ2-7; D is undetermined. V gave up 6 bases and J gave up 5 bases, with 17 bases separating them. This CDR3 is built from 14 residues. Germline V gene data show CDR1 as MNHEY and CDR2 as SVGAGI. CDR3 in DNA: TGTGCCAGCAGCCCAGTGTTAGCTCAGCACGAGCAGTACTTC. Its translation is CASSPVLAQHEQYF.

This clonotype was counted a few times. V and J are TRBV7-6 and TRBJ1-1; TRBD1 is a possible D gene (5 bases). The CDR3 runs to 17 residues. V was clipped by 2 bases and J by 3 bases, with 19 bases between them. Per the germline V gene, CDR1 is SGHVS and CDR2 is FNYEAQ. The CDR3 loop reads CASSLLYGAVADTEAFF. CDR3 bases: TGTGCCAGCAGCTTACTCTACGGGGCAGTAGCGGACACTGAAGCTTTCTTT.

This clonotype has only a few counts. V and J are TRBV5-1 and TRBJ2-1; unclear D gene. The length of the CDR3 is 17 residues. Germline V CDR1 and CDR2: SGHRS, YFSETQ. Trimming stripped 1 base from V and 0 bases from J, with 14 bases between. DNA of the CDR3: TGCGCCAGCAGCTTGATTTGGGGAAAGGGCTCCTACAATGAGCAGTTCTTC. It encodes CASSLIWGKGSYNEQFF.

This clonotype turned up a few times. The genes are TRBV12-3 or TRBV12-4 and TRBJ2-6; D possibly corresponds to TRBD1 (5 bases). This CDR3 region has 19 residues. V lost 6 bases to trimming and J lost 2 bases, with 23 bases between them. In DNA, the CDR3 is TGTGCCAGCAGGATAAACCGCCTAAGGGGTAGTCCTGGGGCCAACGTCCTGACTTTC. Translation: CASRINRLRGSPGANVLTF.